This is a list of T cell receptor beta chains from one sample in a study of tumor and adjacent non-tumor tissue in lung cancer. MiXCR, run by TCRdb on the multiplex PCR reads, gives a single entry per CDR3 protein. This sample has roughly 140,000 distinct CDR3 sequences, with approximately 66% found just once. The sequenced sample consisted of lung tumor tissue. The receptors were sampled from a man aged 55-75 years with small cell lung cancer. CDR3s include the opening cysteine and the closing phenylalanine or tryptophan. Only some rows state a clone size, as once, few, many or a class for expanded clones.

v_gene,abundance,len,j_gene,CDR3aa
TRBV6-5,NA,15,TRBJ1-1,CASSGRGGGLMEAFF
TRBV11-1,NA,13,TRBJ2-7,CASSSGTVYEQYF
TRBV12-3/TRBV12-4,NA,12,TRBJ1-3,CASSLERGAIYF
TRBV19,NA,12,TRBJ2-2,CASSRYTGELFF
TRBV29-1,NA,15,TRBJ2-3,CSVDVEVSSTDTQYF
TRBV20-1,NA,15,TRBJ2-3,CSARPGLAGVDTQYF
TRBV6-5,many,14,TRBJ2-6,CASSYSKGANVLTF
TRBV11-2,NA,15,TRBJ2-7,CARSLARRASSEQYF
TRBV12-3/TRBV12-4,NA,13,TRBJ2-1,CASRRTGGDEQFF
TRBV6-5,NA,14,TRBJ2-5,CASSRLRGEETQYF
TRBV10-2,NA,11,TRBJ1-2,CASGEAYGYTF
TRBV10-3,many,13,TRBJ1-4,CATQGQGDEKLFF
TRBV5-8,once,15,TRBJ2-1,CANSNLQRERDEQFF
TRBV6-1,NA,14,TRBJ1-2,CDSTTRGRNYGYTF
TRBV6-6,few,12,TRBJ1-1,CASPVRYTEAFF
TRBV20-1,NA,16,TRBJ2-1,CSAGDLDRESYNKQSF
TRBV11-3,few,16,TRBJ2-1,CASSWGLAGGRNEQFF
TRBV6-5,NA,15,TRBJ2-2,CVSSWAGEFTEELFF
TRBV11-2,NA,18,TRBJ2-1,CASSPQGLAGGPGYEQFF
TRBV20-1,NA,13,TRBJ2-5,CSARDPRVQTLYF
TRBV20-1,NA,14,TRBJ1-3,CGAREHGSGNTIYF
TRBV6-1,few,15,TRBJ1-1,CASRYRESEGTGAFF
TRBV4-2,NA,14,TRBJ2-7,CASGQVGFSYEQYF
TRBV4-1,NA,16,TRBJ1-1,CASSQHLVVVSTEAFF
TRBV11-3,NA,16,TRBJ2-1,CASSSASENQPNEQFF
TRBV24-1,NA,17,TRBJ2-1,CATSDFTSGSSHNEQFF
TRBV11-2,many,15,TRBJ2-3,CASSLDVLASDTQYF
TRBV10-3,NA,12,NA,CVINGDTDTQHF
TRBV20-1,medium-sized,13,TRBJ1-1,CSASLGVSTEAFF
TRBV2,few,13,TRBJ2-5,CASSDGYKETQYF